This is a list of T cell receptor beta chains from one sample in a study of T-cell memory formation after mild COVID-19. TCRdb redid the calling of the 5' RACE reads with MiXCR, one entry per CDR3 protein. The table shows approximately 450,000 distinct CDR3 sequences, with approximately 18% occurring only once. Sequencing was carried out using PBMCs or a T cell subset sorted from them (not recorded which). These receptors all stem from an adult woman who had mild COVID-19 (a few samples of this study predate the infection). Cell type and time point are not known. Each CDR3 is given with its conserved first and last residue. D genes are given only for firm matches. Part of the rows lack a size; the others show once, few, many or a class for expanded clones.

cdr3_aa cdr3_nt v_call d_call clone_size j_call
CASSPSMLARGLTDTQYF TGCGCCAGCAGCCCTTCTATGCTTGCCAGGGGGCTAACAGATACGCAGTATTTT TRBV4-1 TRBD1 few TRBJ2-3
CASSLGDWGPQHF TGTGCCAGCAGTTTAGGGGACTGGGGGCCCCAGCATTTT TRBV12-3/TRBV12-4 - - TRBJ1-5
CASTERWSRNRDYEQYF TGTGCCAGCACCGAACGGTGGAGTAGGAACAGAGACTACGAGCAGTACTTC TRBV6-1 - many TRBJ2-7
CASSSGTRLGAQYF TGTGCCAGCAGCTCCGGGACCCGTCTTGGAGCCCAGTACTTC TRBV11-2 - - TRBJ2-5
CSASPGPRRSDTQYF TGCAGTGCTAGTCCCGGCCCCCGAAGGTCCGATACGCAGTATTTT TRBV20-1 - - TRBJ2-3
CASSIVLAGTDTQYF TGTGCCAGTAGTATAGTACTAGCGGGCACAGATACGCAGTATTTT TRBV19 TRBD2 - TRBJ2-3
CSVTYRDRGLNEQFF TGCAGCGTTACTTACCGGGACAGGGGGCTCAACGAGCAGTTCTTC TRBV29-1 TRBD1 - TRBJ2-1
CSASVSGADTQYF TGCAGTGCTAGTGTCAGCGGAGCAGATACGCAGTATTTT TRBV20-1 - few TRBJ2-3
CASSLFRPFPSSYNEQFF TGTGCCAGCAGTTTGTTTCGACCTTTCCCAAGCTCCTACAATGAGCAGTTCTTC TRBV12-3/TRBV12-4 - few TRBJ2-1
CASSIAGRPTYEQYF TGTGCCAGTAGTATAGCGGGCAGGCCCACCTACGAGCAGTACTTC TRBV19 - few TRBJ2-7
CASSPGLAGGAGELFF TGTGCCAGCAGCCCCGGACTAGCGGGGGGTGCCGGGGAGCTGTTTTTT TRBV4-2 TRBD2 few TRBJ2-2
CASRLTGGDLAYGYTF TGTGCCAGCAGACTTACAGGGGGCGATTTGGCCTATGGCTACACCTTC TRBV5-6 TRBD1 - TRBJ1-2
CASSSGTGIPWNTGELFF TGTGCCAGCAGTTCCGGGACAGGGATTCCATGGAACACCGGGGAGCTGTTTTTT TRBV12-3/TRBV12-4 TRBD1 - TRBJ2-2
CATSDSRRGAALHF TGTGCCACCAGTGATTCCCGCAGGGGGGCCGCCCTCCACTTT TRBV24-1 TRBD1 - TRBJ1-6
CASSLDRAFGTDTQYF TGCGCCAGCAGCCTTGACAGGGCCTTTGGAACAGATACGCAGTATTTT TRBV23-1 TRBD1 - TRBJ2-3
CSAAPGTDTQYF TGCAGCGCTGCCCCGGGCACAGATACGCAGTATTTT TRBV29-1 - - TRBJ2-3
CASSHLRTGKNIQYF TGTGCCAGCAGCCATCTTCGGACAGGGAAAAACATTCAGTACTTC TRBV3-1 TRBD1 - TRBJ2-4
CASSLVGQGAWGFASGANVLTF TGTGCCAGCAGTTTAGTTGGTCAGGGAGCTTGGGGGTTTGCCTCTGGGGCCAACGTCCTGACTTTC TRBV12-3/TRBV12-4 - few TRBJ2-6
CASSLETQETQYF TGCGCCAGCAGCTTAGAGACACAAGAGACCCAGTACTTC TRBV5-1 - few TRBJ2-5
CASSLWDRASSYEQYF TGTGCCAGCAGTTTATGGGACAGGGCTAGCTCCTACGAGCAGTACTTC TRBV28 TRBD1 - TRBJ2-7
CASSQEVRGQETQYF TGCGCCAGCAGCCAAGAGGTCAGGGGCCAAGAGACCCAGTACTTC TRBV4-1 - many TRBJ2-5
CASSYWARPQETQYF TGTGCCAGCAGTTACTGGGCTAGGCCCCAAGAGACCCAGTACTTC TRBV6-2/TRBV6-3 - few TRBJ2-5
CASSLRGGSGEQYF TGTGCCAGCAGTTTACGGGGCGGGAGTGGCGAGCAGTACTTC TRBV12-3/TRBV12-4 TRBD2 - TRBJ2-7
CASSLVGSGGHNEQFF TGTGCCAGCAGTTTAGTCGGTAGCGGGGGCCACAATGAGCAGTTCTTC TRBV12-3/TRBV12-4 TRBD2 - TRBJ2-1
CASSFMTGTTDTQYF TGTGCCAGCAGCTTCATGACAGGGACCACAGATACGCAGTATTTT TRBV7-2 TRBD1 - TRBJ2-3
CASSFWRGTSYNEQFF TGTGCCAGCAGTTTCTGGCGGGGGACCTCCTACAATGAGCAGTTCTTC TRBV12-3/TRBV12-4 TRBD2 - TRBJ2-1
CSARVSSYEQYF TGCAGTGCTAGGGTATCCAGCTACGAGCAGTACTTC TRBV20-1 - few TRBJ2-7
CACSPSQGIYGYTF TGTGCCTGCTCACCATCCCAGGGCATCTATGGCTACACCTTC TRBV18 - - TRBJ1-2
CASSQVPGGQPQHF TGCGCCAGCAGCCAAGTACCAGGTGGCCAGCCCCAGCATTTT TRBV4-1 - few TRBJ1-5
CASSFGVGLGGTTDNEQFF TGCGCCAGCAGCTTTGGTGTCGGTCTAGGAGGGACAACTGACAATGAGCAGTTCTTC TRBV5-1 - few TRBJ2-1
CASSYPGTGELFF TGTGCCAGCAGTTACCCAGGGACCGGGGAGCTGTTTTTT TRBV6-5 - few TRBJ2-2
CASREGQAGQPQHF TGTGCCAGCAGGGAGGGACAGGCAGGGCAGCCCCAGCATTTT TRBV6-6 TRBD1 - TRBJ1-5
CASSLPPQYNEQFF TGTGCCAGCAGTTTGCCCCCCCAATACAATGAGCAGTTCTTC TRBV28 - few TRBJ2-1
CASSFNPWGAASTDTQYF TGCGCCAGCAGCTTCAATCCGTGGGGGGCCGCAAGCACAGATACGCAGTATTTT TRBV5-1 - many TRBJ2-3
CATSDPLSGGLEQYF TGTGCCACCAGTGATCCTTTATCCGGGGGCCTCGAGCAGTACTTC TRBV24-1 - - TRBJ2-7
CASSQDRLAELYEQYF TGCGCCAGCAGCCAAGATCGCCTAGCGGAACTATACGAGCAGTACTTC TRBV4-3 TRBD2 - TRBJ2-7
CASSPRDRGVADTQYF TGTGCCAGCAGCCCTCGGGACAGGGGCGTAGCAGATACGCAGTATTTT TRBV11-1 TRBD1 few TRBJ2-3
CASSLSGSHEQYF TGTGCCAGCAGCTTATCCGGGAGCCACGAGCAGTACTTC TRBV11-2 - - TRBJ2-7
CASSQDPGPAFF TGTGCCAGCAGCCAAGATCCAGGCCCAGCTTTCTTT TRBV3-1 - - TRBJ1-1
CASSPLASGRYEQYF TGTGCCAGCAGCCCCTTGGCTAGCGGGAGATACGAGCAGTACTTC TRBV4-2 TRBD2 once TRBJ2-7
CASSLLHSSYEQYF TGTGCCAGCAGCTTACTTCACTCCTCCTACGAGCAGTACTTC TRBV7-2 - many TRBJ2-7
CASSDSGSWTGELFF TGTGCCAGCAGCGATAGCGGGAGCTGGACCGGGGAGCTGTTTTTT TRBV6-2/TRBV6-3 TRBD2 - TRBJ2-2
CASSALGTLVPLHF TGTGCCAGCAGCGCGCTCGGGACTCTCGTACCCCTCCACTTT TRBV9 - few TRBJ1-6
CASRAGWMNTEAFF TGTGCCAGCAGGGCAGGGTGGATGAACACTGAAGCTTTCTTT TRBV25-1 - few TRBJ1-1
CASSPGGLNEKLFF TGTGCCAGCTCACCGGGAGGTTTAAATGAAAAACTGTTTTTT TRBV18 - few TRBJ1-4
CASSPPPASGSTDTQYF TGTGCCAGCAGCCCCCCACCAGCTAGCGGGAGCACAGATACGCAGTATTTT TRBV5-5 TRBD2 few TRBJ2-3
CASSFLAVYNEQFF TGTGCCAGCAGTTTCCTAGCAGTCTACAATGAGCAGTTCTTC TRBV27 - - TRBJ2-1
CASSFVPGGDTQYF TGTGCCAGCAGCTTCGTCCCCGGGGGGGATACGCAGTATTTT TRBV7-2 TRBD2 few TRBJ2-3
CASTSETSGSFSYEQYF TGTGCCAGCACGTCGGAGACTAGCGGGAGTTTCTCCTACGAGCAGTACTTC TRBV6-2/TRBV6-3 TRBD2 few TRBJ2-7